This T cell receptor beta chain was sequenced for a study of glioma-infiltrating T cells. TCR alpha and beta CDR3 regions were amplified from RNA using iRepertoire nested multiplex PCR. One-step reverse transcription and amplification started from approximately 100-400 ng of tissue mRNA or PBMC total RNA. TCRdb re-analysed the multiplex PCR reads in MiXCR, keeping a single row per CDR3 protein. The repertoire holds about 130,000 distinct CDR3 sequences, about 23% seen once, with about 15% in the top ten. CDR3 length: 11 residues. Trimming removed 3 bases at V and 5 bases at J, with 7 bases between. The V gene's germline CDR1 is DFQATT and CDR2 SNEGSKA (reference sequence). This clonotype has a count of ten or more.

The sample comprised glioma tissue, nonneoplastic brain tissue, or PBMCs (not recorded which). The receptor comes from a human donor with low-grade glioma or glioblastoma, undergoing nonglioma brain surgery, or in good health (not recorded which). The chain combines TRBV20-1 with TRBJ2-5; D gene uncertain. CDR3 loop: CSASVKETQYF. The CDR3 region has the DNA TGCAGTGCTAGCGTTAAGGAGACCCAGTACTTC.